This entry concerns a single TCR beta chain. CDR1 is LNHNV and CDR2 is YYDKDF in the germline V gene (reference sequence). Trimming cost V 2 bases and J 6 bases; bases outside gene matches: 5. CDR3 size: 14 residues. This record belongs to a study of control samples from healthy donors and cancer patients. Assay: immunoSEQ multiplex PCR; the TCRdb copy retains only in-frame clones and omits some. The sample lists approximately 170,000 clones, 85% to 90% seen once, with approximately 4.9% in the top ten. Sequenced material: blood. The V call is TRBV15, the J call TRBJ1-2, with 8 bases identical to TRBD1. The source of this sequence is a woman aged 30 to 39 in good health. The CDR3 spells CATSRSPTGDGYTF. CDR3 nucleotides: TGTGCCACCAGCAGATCCCCGACAGGGGATGGCTACACCTTC.